Shown below are 29 T cell receptor beta chains from a single sample sequenced in a study of CD8+ T cells in alopecia areata. Treatment given: oral pan-JAK inhibitor, 5-10 mg twice daily. Following extraction, RNA underwent reverse transcription to cDNA, which served as the sequencing template. This table comes from immunoSEQ multiplex PCR, and its TCRdb copy is limited to in-frame clones, with some not included. The data show around 200,000 clones, under 70% seen once. Specimen: CD4+ T cells sorted from blood, collected at week 4, from a patient treated with tofacitinib. The receptors stem from a human donor with alopecia areata.

The chain is built from TRBV11-2 and TRBJ2-7; D uncertain. This CDR3 region has 11 residues. Per germline, CDR1 SGHAT and CDR2 FQNNGV. The ends were cut back, 6 bases at V and 2 bases at J, with 5 bases in the middle. CDR3: CASSITYEQYF. The CDR3 nucleotides are TGTGCCAGCAGTATAACCTACGAGCAGTACTTC.

This chain connects TRBV10-3 to TRBJ2-7; perhaps TRBD2 as D (6 bases). Trimming took 8 bases from V and 7 from J, leaving 18 bases between them. Per the germline V gene, CDR1 is ENHRY and CDR2 is SYGVKD. The CDR3 spans 13 residues. The CDR3 DNA reads as TGTGCCATCGGGGGGACCAACCTTGGGGAGCAGTACTTC. Encoded protein: CAIGGTNLGEQYF.

This clone showed up just a few times. V is TRBV7-2 and J is TRBJ1-1; no clear D. Per the germline V gene, CDR1 is SGHTA and CDR2 is FQGNSA. Trimming cost V 8 bases and J 0 bases, with 13 bases left between them. CDR3 length: 14 amino acids. In nucleotides, the CDR3 is TGTGCCAGCGGGCTTCGGACGCTGAACACTGAAGCTTTCTTT. This codes for CASGLRTLNTEAFF. The full variable domain, rest sourced from reference TRBV7-2 and TRBJ1-1, is GAGVSQSPSNKVTEKGKDVELRCDPISGHTALYWYRQSLGQGLEFLIYFQGNSAPDKSGLPSDRFSAERTGGSVSTLTIQRTQQEDSAVYLCASGLRTLNTEAFFGQGTRLTVV.

In DNA form, the CDR3 reads TGCAGCGTTGAAAGGGAGCAGTTCTTC. Translated, it gives CSVEREQFF. The chain joins TRBV29-1 to TRBJ2-1; no firm D call. The germline CDR1 and CDR2 sequences are SQVTM and ANQGSEA. The CDR3 loop spans 9 amino acids. V dropped 2 bases and J dropped 10 bases, with 3 bases sitting between them.

This chain uses TRBV29-1 with TRBJ2-1, with D possibly matching TRBD2 (6 bases). Germline V gene lookup returns CDR1 SQVTM and CDR2 ANQGSEA. The V end lost 4 bases, the J end lost 6 bases, and 25 bases lay between the germline ends. This CDR3 comprises 17 residues. The CDR3 loop is CSVGHFGGTSFVNEQFF. The CDR3 nucleotides read TGCAGCGTTGGCCACTTCGGAGGGACCTCCTTCGTCAATGAGCAGTTCTTC.

The chain links TRBV29-1 to TRBJ1-1, with D perhaps matching TRBD1 (6 bases). Germline V lookup: CDR1 SQVTM, CDR2 ANQGSEA. The V gene lost 8 bases and the J gene lost 7 bases, with 11 bases spanning the gap. The CDR3 has 10 residues. The CDR3 protein is CSWGAFEAFF. CDR3 DNA sequence: TGCAGCTGGGGGGCTTTTGAAGCTTTCTTT.

This chain links TRBV19 with TRBJ1-4; possibly TRBD1 for D (5 bases). Trimming removed 8 bases from V and 7 bases from J, with 20 bases in between. The CDR3 has 15 amino acids. CDR1 is LNHDA and CDR2 is SQIVND in the germline V gene (reference sequence). Here the CDR3 DNA reads TGTGCCAGTTTCGCCGGGGCCCCGAGAGGTGAAAAACTGTTTTTT. It encodes CASFAGAPRGEKLFF.

The chain links TRBV1 to TRBJ2-5; the table gives TRBD2 as D, unverified against the DNA. TRBV1 is a pseudogene locus. This CDR3 spans 18 amino acids. CDR3 sequence reads: CTSSHEGLAGALQETQYF. In DNA, the CDR3 is TGCACCAGCAGCCACGAGGGACTAGCGGGGGCCCTCCAAGAGACCCAGTACTTC.

The table lists this clone with a few counts. The chain uses TRBV7-9 and TRBJ2-3; D is perhaps TRBD2 (7 bases). Germline V gene sequence: CDR1 SEHNR, CDR2 FQNEAQ (reference sequence). This CDR3 has 15 amino acids. Trimming left V 5 bases short and J 3 bases short, with 15 bases between. The DNA of the CDR3 is TGTGCCAGCAGCAACTGGGGGGGCCAGACAGATACGCAGTATTTT. Its protein product is CASSNWGGQTDTQYF.

The gene calls are TRBV19 and TRBJ2-3, with D perhaps matching TRBD2 (5 bases). There are 14 residues in the CDR3. Germline V CDR1 and CDR2: LNHDA, SQIVND (reference sequence). Between the trimmed V and J ends, which lost 7 bases and 1 base, there was a span of 12 bases. Here the CDR3 DNA reads TGTGCCAGTAAGATATCCGGGGGCACAGATACGCAGTATTTT. It codes for CASKISGGTDTQYF.

The genes are TRBV25-1 and TRBJ2-2; no firm D call. Germline CDR1 is MGHDK and CDR2 is SYGVNS. V dropped 2 bases and J dropped 7 bases, with 8 bases sitting between them. The CDR3 runs to 13 residues. The CDR3 spells CASSEPAIGELFF. In DNA, the CDR3 is TGTGCCAGCAGTGAACCTGCAATCGGGGAGCTGTTTTTT.

The V and J genes are TRBV25-1 and TRBJ2-1; D is perhaps TRBD2 (6 bases). The CDR3 loop spans 15 amino acids. Germline assignment: CDR1 MGHDK and CDR2 SYGVNS. Trimming took off 2 bases at V and 5 bases at J, with 13 bases between the two ends. The CDR3 spells CASSEGGVRDNEQFF. The CDR3 nucleotides read TGTGCCAGCAGTGAAGGAGGGGTTCGAGACAATGAGCAGTTCTTC.

This chain connects TRBV19 to TRBJ1-1; D ambiguous. The length of the CDR3 is 11 residues. Deletions cut 6 bases from V and 5 bases from J, with 7 bases between. Germline-derived CDR1 and CDR2 are LNHDA and SQIVND (reference sequence). The CDR3: CASRVWTEAFF. CDR3 nucleotide sequence: TGTGCCAGTAGGGTCTGGACTGAAGCTTTCTTT.

The genes are TRBV11-2 and TRBJ1-2; perhaps TRBD1 as D (6 bases). CDR3 length equals 15 residues. Germline V gene data show CDR1 as SGHAT and CDR2 as FQNNGV. V gave up 5 bases and J gave up 4 bases, with 17 bases separating them. CDR3 residues: CASSPPDRWGYGYTF. CDR3 nucleotides: TGTGCCAGCAGCCCCCCAGACAGGTGGGGCTATGGCTACACCTTC.

The chain carries TRBV29-1 and TRBJ1-2; unclear D gene. V dropped 6 bases and J dropped 8 bases, with 22 bases sitting between them. CDR1 and CDR2 (germline): SQVTM, ANQGSEA. The CDR3 loop spans 14 amino acids. The CDR3, as DNA: TGCAGCGTCCAGGAGGTCCCCCTAATGGACGGCTACACCTTC. Translating it yields CSVQEVPLMDGYTF.

The chain links TRBV30 to TRBJ2-7, with 8 nucleotides matching TRBD1. V was pared by 7 bases and J by 4 bases, with 6 bases of the junction left unmatched. Germline V CDR1 and CDR2: GTSNPN, SVGIG (reference sequence). The CDR3 is made up of 12 amino acids. The CDR3 DNA is TGTGCCTCCGGGACAGGACCTTACGAGCAGTACTTC. Translating it yields CASGTGPYEQYF.

The chain couples TRBV7-9 to TRBJ1-1; no reliable D call. Trimming removed 5 bases at V and 1 base at J, with 8 bases between. Germline V CDR1 and CDR2: SEHNR, FQNEAQ (reference sequence). The CDR3 covers 13 residues. CDR3 DNA: TGTGCCAGCAGCCCCCAGACGAACACTGAAGCTTTCTTT. Protein product: CASSPQTNTEAFF.

A remark on this clone: The same CDR3 also results from other DNA sequences found in this sample. V gene TRBV29-1 combines with J gene TRBJ2-5; D might be TRBD2 (6 bases). Between the trimmed V and J ends, which lost 6 bases and 5 bases, there was a span of 19 bases. Germline V gene data show CDR1 as SQVTM and CDR2 as ANQGSEA. The CDR3 is 14 amino acids. The CDR3 nucleotides read TGCAGCGTCGCAAGGGACTTGAGATTGGAGACCCAGTACTTC. Encoded protein: CSVARDLRLETQYF.

This clone was counted once. The chain joins TRBV7-9 to TRBJ2-2; D is unclear. With 8 bases removed from V and 7 bases from J, the gap between germline ends came to 11 bases. Germline V gene lookup returns CDR1 SEHNR and CDR2 FQNEAQ (reference sequence). This CDR3 spans 12 amino acids. The DNA for the CDR3 is TGTGCCAGCCTGAAGGACGTCGGGGAGCTGTTTTTT. Protein: CASLKDVGELFF.

Here the CDR3 reads CSAGWWAERQETQYF. The CDR3 DNA follows: TGCAGCGCTGGGTGGTGGGCTGAGCGACAAGAGACCCAGTACTTC. The V and J genes are TRBV29-1 and TRBJ2-5; no clear D. CDR3 size: 15 residues. Germline values: CDR1 SQVTM, CDR2 ANQGSEA. Trimming removed 7 bases at V and 2 bases at J, with 20 bases between.

The rearrangement links TRBV30 to TRBJ1-1; no definite D call. The length of the CDR3 is 13 residues. Deletions cut 2 bases from V and 3 bases from J, with 10 bases between. CDR1 is GTSNPN and CDR2 is SVGIG in the germline V gene (reference sequence). The CDR3 protein is CAWSTGGYTEAFF. The CDR3 DNA sequence: TGTGCCTGGAGTACCGGTGGATACACTGAAGCTTTCTTT.

The chain is built from TRBV5-1 and TRBJ2-3; no reliable D call. Germline CDR1 reads SGHRS; CDR2 reads YFSETQ. Trimming took 0 bases from V and 3 from J, leaving 11 bases between them. The CDR3 consists of 15 residues. The CDR3 region is CASSLGATRTDTQYF. For the CDR3, the DNA is TGCGCCAGCAGCTTGGGGGCCACTCGGACAGATACGCAGTATTTT.

The chain couples TRBV7-6 to TRBJ1-3; D is ambiguous. This CDR3 has 18 residues. With 2 bases removed from V and 0 bases from J, the gap between germline ends came to 17 bases. From germline, CDR1 is SGHVS and CDR2 FNYEAQ. The CDR3 here is CASSLSTGSRYSGNTIYF. The CDR3 DNA follows: TGTGCCAGCAGCTTAAGCACGGGCAGCCGCTACTCTGGAAACACCATATATTTT.

This chain connects TRBV4-1 to TRBJ2-7, with D possibly being TRBD2 (5 bases). Trimming took off 0 bases at V and 0 bases at J, with 12 bases between the two ends. The CDR3 loop spans 16 amino acids. CDR1 and CDR2 (germline): MGHRA, YSYEKL. The CDR3 loop is CASSQETSISSYEQYF. CDR3 DNA sequence: TGCGCCAGCAGCCAAGAAACTAGTATTAGCTCCTACGAGCAGTACTTC.

This clone was recorded a few times. The chain has TRBV5-1 and TRBJ2-3, with a tentative D call TRBD2 (7 bases). V lost 1 base, J lost 6 bases, and 15 bases lay in between. CDR3 size: 15 residues. CDR1 and CDR2 from the germline V gene are SGHRS and YFSETQ. The CDR3 loop is CASSLNPRGRDTQYF. The CDR3 nucleotides read TGCGCCAGCAGCTTGAATCCGCGGGGGCGCGATACGCAGTATTTT.

The chain has TRBV19 and TRBJ1-5, with D possibly being TRBD1 (6 bases). The CDR3 extends over 15 amino acids. Germline V gives CDR1 LNHDA, CDR2 SQIVND (reference sequence). V lost 7 bases, J lost 0 bases, and 13 bases lay in between. CDR3 loop: CASMVTGTSNQPQHF. The CDR3 nucleotides read TGTGCCAGTATGGTTACAGGGACTAGCAATCAGCCCCAGCATTTT.

The chain carries TRBV29-1 and TRBJ1-2, with D maybe TRBD1 (5 bases). The CDR3 consists of 15 residues. Deletions cut 1 base from V and 0 bases from J, with 12 bases between. From germline, CDR1 is SQVTM and CDR2 ANQGSEA. CDR3 amino acids: CSVEGETATNYGYTF. The CDR3 DNA reads as TGCAGCGTTGAAGGAGAGACAGCCACTAACTATGGCTACACCTTC. The variable domain in full, completed from reference TRBV29-1 and TRBJ1-2, reads SAVISQKPSRDICQRGTSLTIQCQVDSQVTMMFWYRQQPGQSLTLIATANQGSEATYESGFVIDKFPISRPNLTFSTLTVSNMSPEDSSIYLCSVEGETATNYGYTFGSGTRLTVV.

The chain carries TRBV7-2 and TRBJ2-3, with TRBD2 matching 9 bases. The CDR3 covers 15 residues. V was clipped by 4 bases and J by 2 bases; unmatched bases: 4. CDR1 is SGHTA, CDR2 FQGNSA, per germline. The CDR3 loop is CASSWMGLATDTQYF. CDR3 in DNA: TGTGCCAGCAGCTGGATGGGACTAGCCACAGATACGCAGTATTTT.

This CDR3 reads CASSDRVTQYF. Here the CDR3 DNA reads TGTGCCAGCAGCGACAGGGTTACGCAGTATTTT. The rearrangement joins TRBV6-1 to TRBJ2-3, with 7 nucleotides matching TRBD1. Per the germline V gene, CDR1 is MNHNS and CDR2 is SASEGT. The CDR3 consists of 11 residues. J lost 8 bases, V lost 6 bases, and 2 bases had no gene match.